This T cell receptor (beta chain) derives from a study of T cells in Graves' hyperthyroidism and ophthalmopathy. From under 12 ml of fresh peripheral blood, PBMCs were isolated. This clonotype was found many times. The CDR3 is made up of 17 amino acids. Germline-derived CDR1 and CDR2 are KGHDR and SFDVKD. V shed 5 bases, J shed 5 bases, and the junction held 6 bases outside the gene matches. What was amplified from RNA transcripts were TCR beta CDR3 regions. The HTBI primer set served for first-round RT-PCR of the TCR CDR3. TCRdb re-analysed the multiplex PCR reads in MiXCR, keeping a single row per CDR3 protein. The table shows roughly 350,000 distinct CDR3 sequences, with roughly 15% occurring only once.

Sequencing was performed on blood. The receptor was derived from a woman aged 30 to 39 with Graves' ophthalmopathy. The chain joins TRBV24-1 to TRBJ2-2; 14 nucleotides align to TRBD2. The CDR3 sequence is CATSATSGGAATGELFF. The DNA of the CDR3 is TGTGCCACCAGTGCGACTAGCGGGGGGGCGGCGACCGGGGAGCTGTTTTTT.